These 9 T cell receptor beta chains were all obtained from the same sample, sequenced in a study of CD8+ T cells in alopecia areata. RNA was isolated and reverse transcribed to cDNA, the sequencing template. Sequencing used immunoSEQ multiplex PCR; TCRdb keeps in-frame clones, though not all of them. The repertoire consists of roughly 200,000 clones, with roughly 60% occurring once and the leading ten covering 1.5% to 2%. Specimen: CD4+ T cells sorted from blood, collected at week 0. The receptor source for this set is a human donor with alopecia areata.

Note on this clone: Other nucleotide sequences from this sample produce the same CDR3. The chain is built from TRBV30 and TRBJ1-2; 7 bases fit TRBD1. The CDR3 length is 13 residues. V trimming: 0 bases; J trimming: 5 bases; junction bases outside the gene matches: 3. Looked up from germline, CDR1 is GTSNPN and CDR2 is SVGIG (reference sequence). The CDR3 here is CAWSVGTAYGYTF. The DNA of the CDR3 is TGTGCCTGGAGTGTCGGGACAGCTTATGGCTACACCTTC. Drawing the rest from reference TRBV30 and TRBJ1-2, the complete variable domain is SQTIHQWPATLVQPVGSPLSLECTVEGTSNPNLYWYRQAAGRGLQLLFYSVGIGQISSEVPQNLSASRPQDRQFILSSKKLLLSDSGFYLCAWSVGTAYGYTFGSGTRLTVV.

This clone was detected a few times. The chain has TRBV4-1 and TRBJ2-3; tentative D call: TRBD1 (6 bases). This CDR3 has 13 amino acids. Per the germline V gene, CDR1 is MGHRA and CDR2 is YSYEKL. The V end lost 2 bases, the J end lost 6 bases, and 9 bases lay between the germline ends. As DNA, the CDR3 is TGCGCCAGCAGCCAACGGCAGGGGGATACGCAGTATTTT. This gives the protein CASSQRQGDTQYF.

The chain has TRBV29-1 and TRBJ2-3; tentative D call: TRBD2 (5 bases). The V gene lost 4 bases and the J gene lost 4 bases, with 12 bases spanning the gap. CDR3 length: 13 residues. Germline values: CDR1 SQVTM, CDR2 ANQGSEA. The CDR3 DNA reads as TGCAGCGTTGCGGGAAGCAGAGCAGATACGCAGTATTTT. It is translated as CSVAGSRADTQYF.

Here the CDR3 DNA reads TGTGCCAGCAGAGCGGGACAGGGGGAAATTTCACCCCTCCACTTT. It codes for CASRAGQGEISPLHF. The chain employs TRBV2 and TRBJ1-6; 11 bases agree with TRBD1. CDR1 is SNHLY and CDR2 is FYNNEI in the germline V gene. V dropped 6 bases and J dropped 9; count of bases not matched to a gene: 7. The CDR3 has 15 residues.

The chain recombines TRBV15 with TRBJ2-5; D might be TRBD1 or TRBD2, each matching 5 bases. Trimming took off 4 bases at V and 3 bases at J, with 15 bases between the two ends. The germline V gene has CDR1 LNHNV and CDR2 YYDKDF (reference sequence). This CDR3 spans 15 amino acids. CDR3 residues: CATSKPGTAKETQYF. CDR3 nucleotide sequence: TGTGCCACCAGCAAACCCGGGACCGCTAAAGAGACCCAGTACTTC.

The chain's CDR3 is CSVAGGARAKNIQYF. In DNA form, the CDR3 reads TGCAGCGTTGCTGGGGGGGCACGGGCCAAAAACATTCAGTACTTC. The chain is built from TRBV29-1 and TRBJ2-4, with a tentative D call TRBD2 (7 bases). Deletions cut 4 bases from V and 1 base from J, with 14 bases between. The CDR3 has 15 amino acids. Germline values: CDR1 SQVTM, CDR2 ANQGSEA. The full variable domain, rest sourced from reference TRBV29-1 and TRBJ2-4, is SAVISQKPSRDICQRGTSLTIQCQVDSQVTMMFWYRQQPGQSLTLIATANQGSEATYESGFVIDKFPISRPNLTFSTLTVSNMSPEDSSIYLCSVAGGARAKNIQYFGAGTRLSVL.

V gene TRBV9 combines with J gene TRBJ2-3, with TRBD1 matching over 9 bases. V was clipped by 0 bases and J by 6 bases; unmatched bases: 2. CDR1 is SGDLS, CDR2 YYNGEE, per germline. The CDR3 loop spans 14 amino acids. The CDR3 bases are TGTGCCAGCAGCGTAGGGACAGGGGTGGATACGCAGTATTTT. Residues: CASSVGTGVDTQYF. The full variable domain, its missing parts supplied by reference TRBV9 and TRBJ2-3, is DSGVTQTPKHLITATGQRVTLRCSPRSGDLSVYWYQQSLDQGLQFLIQYYNGEERAKGNILERFSAQQFPDLHSELNLSSLELGDSALYFCASSVGTGVDTQYFGPGTRLTVL.

V is TRBV30 and J is TRBJ2-2, with TRBD1 matching 8 bases. J lost 0 bases, V lost 7 bases, and 4 bases had no gene match. Germline CDR1 reads GTSNPN; CDR2 reads SVGIG (reference sequence). The CDR3 has 14 amino acids. The CDR3 loop reads CAFDRGPNTGELFF. For the CDR3, the DNA is TGTGCCTTCGACAGGGGACCGAACACCGGGGAGCTGTTTTTT. The variable domain in full, with the rest retrieved from reference TRBV30 and TRBJ2-2, is SQTIHQWPATLVQPVGSPLSLECTVEGTSNPNLYWYRQAAGRGLQLLFYSVGIGQISSEVPQNLSASRPQDRQFILSSKKLLLSDSGFYLCAFDRGPNTGELFFGEGSRLTVL.

In its sample, this clone was seen a few times. V gene TRBV2 combines with J gene TRBJ1-5, with 8 bases aligning to TRBD1. The length of the CDR3 is 13 residues. CDR1 SNHLY and CDR2 FYNNEI come from the germline V gene. V shed 6 bases, J shed 6 bases, and the junction held 4 bases outside the gene matches. CDR3 sequence reads: CASSGQGGQPQHF. Written as DNA, the CDR3 is TGTGCCAGCAGCGGACAGGGTGGTCAGCCCCAGCATTTT.